Following are 15 T cell receptor beta chains from one sample sequenced in a study of T cell changes during pregnancy in multiple sclerosis. Produced via immunoSEQ multiplex PCR; TCRdb's table is partial and in-frame only. There are 84,000 or so clones in the sample; roughly 93% occur only once, and about 0.78% lies in the top ten. The material was peripheral blood, obtained in the third trimester of pregnancy. These receptors were collected from a female donor with multiple sclerosis, enrolled in a pregnancy study.

The gene calls are TRBV27 and TRBJ2-7; a possible D gene is TRBD1 (7 bases). The CDR3 sequence is 14 residues long. V was shortened by 3 bases and J by 3 bases, with 12 bases between the two germline ends. Germline CDR1 and CDR2: MNHEY and SMNVEV (reference sequence). The DNA for the CDR3 is TGTGCCAGCAGTTTTGCAGGGGGGTACTACGAGCAGTACTTC. Its translation is CASSFAGGYYEQYF.

The chain recombines TRBV10-1 with TRBJ2-2; the D gene is possibly TRBD1 (5 bases). The germline V and J ends were trimmed by 6 bases and 6 bases, with 20 bases remaining between them. The CDR3 spans 16 residues. Germline V gives CDR1 WNHNN, CDR2 SYGVQD (reference sequence). CDR3 in DNA: TGCGCCAGCAGCGGCACAACAGGTCAGCATGCCGGGGAGCTGTTTTTT. Its translation is CASSGTTGQHAGELFF.

The chain uses TRBV2 and TRBJ1-1; the D gene is possibly TRBD1 (6 bases). Trimming left V 6 bases short and J 7 bases short, with 12 bases between. The length of the CDR3 is 12 residues. CDR1 SNHLY and CDR2 FYNNEI come from the germline V gene. As DNA, the CDR3 is TGTGCCAGCAGGCGGGGGGGGCTTGAAGCTTTCTTT. This gives the protein CASRRGGLEAFF. The variable domain in full, completed from reference TRBV2 and TRBJ1-1, reads EPEVTQTPSHQVTQMGQEVILRCVPISNHLYFYWYRQILGQKVEFLVSFYNNEISEKSEIFDDQFSVERPDGSNFTLKIRSTKLEDSAMYFCASRRGGLEAFFGQGTRLTVV.

The rearrangement joins TRBV25-1 to TRBJ2-2, with 7 bases identical to TRBD2. The germline gives CDR1 MGHDK, CDR2 SYGVNS. CDR3 length: 16 amino acids. Unmatched junction bases numbered 6, after V lost 3 bases and J lost 2 bases. DNA for the CDR3: TGTGCCAGCAGTGACGCGACTAGCCTCAACACCGGGGAGCTGTTTTTT. The encoded protein is CASSDATSLNTGELFF.

V gene TRBV27 combines with J gene TRBJ2-1, with D uncertain. Germline V gives CDR1 MNHEY, CDR2 SMNVEV (reference sequence). V shed 5 bases and J shed 0 bases, with 11 bases lying between them. The CDR3 runs 15 residues. The CDR3 region is CASSKAQLSYNEQFF. The CDR3 DNA is TGTGCCAGCAGTAAGGCACAGCTCTCCTACAATGAGCAGTTCTTC.

This chain uses TRBV7-3 with TRBJ1-1, with TRBD1 as a possible D gene (5 bases). Germline V gene data show CDR1 as SGHTA and CDR2 as FQGTGA. V shed 2 bases and J shed 10 bases, with 11 bases lying between them. This CDR3 region has 12 residues. The CDR3 protein is CASSLGGSGAFF. In DNA form, the CDR3 reads TGTGCCAGCAGCTTAGGGGGGTCAGGAGCTTTCTTT. Full variable domain (missing parts from reference TRBV7-3 and TRBJ1-1): GAGVSQTPSNKVTEKGKYVELRCDPISGHTALYWYRQSLGQGPEFLIYFQGTGAADDSGLPNDRFFAVRPEGSVSTLKIQRTERGDSAVYLCASSLGGSGAFFGQGTRLTVV.

The chain carries TRBV7-8 and TRBJ1-5, with a tentative D call TRBD1 (5 bases). The germline V gene has CDR1 SGHVS and CDR2 FQNEAQ. With 6 bases removed from V and 5 bases from J, the gap between germline ends came to 8 bases. The length of the CDR3 is 12 residues. DNA for the CDR3: TGTGCCAGCAGTGGGGGGGATCAGCCCCAGCATTTT. It is translated as CASSGGDQPQHF.

The V gene is TRBV29-1, the J gene TRBJ2-1; 9 bases match TRBD2. The J segment lost 4 bases and the V segment lost 1 base, leaving 8 bases of the junction unmatched. CDR3 size: 16 residues. From germline, CDR1 is SQVTM and CDR2 ANQGSEA. The CDR3 coding sequence is TGCAGCGTTGAAGCTCGCGGGAGGGCCTATTACAATGAGCAGTTCTTC. Its translation: CSVEARGRAYYNEQFF.

This CDR3 is CASSQSTGTNSYEQYF. CDR3 bases: TGCGCCAGCAGTCAATCGACCGGGACAAACTCCTACGAGCAGTACTTC. The chain has TRBV23-1 and TRBJ2-7; maybe TRBD1 (6 bases). TRBV23-1 is assigned to the ORF class and has an uncertain function. V was pared by 0 bases and J by 0 bases, with 12 bases between. The CDR3 runs 16 residues.

This rearrangement joins TRBV29-1 to TRBJ2-1; D may be TRBD2 (5 bases). The CDR3 spans 13 residues. Germline V gene data show CDR1 as SQVTM and CDR2 as ANQGSEA. V lost 4 bases, J lost 5 bases, and 12 bases lay in between. DNA for the CDR3: TGCAGCGTTGTCCCCGGGAACCACAATGAGCAGTTCTTC. It encodes CSVVPGNHNEQFF.

This rearrangement joins TRBV5-1 to TRBJ1-1; D perhaps matches TRBD1 (5 bases). Trimming removed 2 bases at V and 6 bases at J, with 8 bases between. The CDR3 runs 12 residues. Germline V gene sequence: CDR1 SGHRS, CDR2 YFSETQ. The CDR3 spells CASSLTGPEAFF. The CDR3 nucleotides are TGCGCCAGCAGCTTAACAGGTCCTGAAGCTTTCTTT.

This chain uses TRBV15 with TRBJ2-7, with 7 bases fitting TRBD1. This CDR3 has 16 residues. CDR1 and CDR2 from the germline V gene are LNHNV and YYDKDF (reference sequence). V trimming: 3 bases; J trimming: 0 bases; junction bases outside the gene matches: 8. DNA for the CDR3: TGTGCCACCAGCAGCGTCCGGGACAGCTTCTCCTACGAGCAGTACTTC. This sequence encodes CATSSVRDSFSYEQYF.

The chain joins TRBV19 to TRBJ1-5, with D possibly being TRBD1 (6 bases). The CDR3 is made up of 13 amino acids. Trimming took off 5 bases at V and 6 bases at J, with 11 bases between the two ends. Germline V CDR1 and CDR2: LNHDA, SQIVND (reference sequence). The CDR3 is CASSSGVGQPQHF. The DNA of the CDR3 is TGTGCCAGTAGTTCAGGGGTGGGTCAGCCCCAGCATTTT.

The rearrangement uses TRBV25-1 and TRBJ2-2; TRBD2 might be the D (6 bases). This CDR3 has 14 amino acids. Germline loops: CDR1 MGHDK, CDR2 SYGVNS. V lost 6 bases, J lost 3 bases, and 11 bases lay in between. CDR3 in DNA: TGTGCCAGCAGCCGGGGGACGGACACCGGGGAGCTGTTTTTT. Translated: CASSRGTDTGELFF. Full variable domain (remainder filled in from reference TRBV25-1 and TRBJ2-2): EADIYQTPRYLVIGTGKKITLECSQTMGHDKMYWYQQDPGMELHLIHYSYGVNSTEKGDLSSESTVSRIRTEHFPLTLESARPSHTSQYLCASSRGTDTGELFFGEGSRLTVL.

The V and J genes are TRBV5-1 and TRBJ2-7; D remains ambiguous. The germline gives CDR1 SGHRS, CDR2 YFSETQ. This CDR3 has 15 residues. The germline V and J ends were trimmed by 2 bases and 3 bases, with 15 bases remaining between them. CDR3 bases: TGCGCCAGCAGCTTAGAACCCCGGAGTTACTACGAGCAGTACTTC. Protein sequence: CASSLEPRSYYEQYF.